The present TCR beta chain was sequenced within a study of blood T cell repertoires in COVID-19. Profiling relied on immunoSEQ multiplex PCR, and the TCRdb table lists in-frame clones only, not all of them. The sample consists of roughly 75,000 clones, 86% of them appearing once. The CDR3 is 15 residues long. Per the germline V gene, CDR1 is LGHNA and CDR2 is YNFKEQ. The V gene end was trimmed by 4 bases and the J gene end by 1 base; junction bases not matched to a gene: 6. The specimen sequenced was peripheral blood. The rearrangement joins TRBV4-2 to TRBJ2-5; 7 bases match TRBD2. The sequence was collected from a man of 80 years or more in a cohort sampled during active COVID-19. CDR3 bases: TGTGCCAGCAGCCGCCCATCGGGGGGCCAAGAGACCCAGTACTTC. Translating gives CASSRPSGGQETQYF.